This T cell receptor beta chain was retrieved from a study of cytomegalovirus exposure and HLA in healthy donors. PCR was performed using 60 Vbeta and 13 Jbeta primers. Assay: immunoSEQ multiplex PCR; the TCRdb copy retains only in-frame clones and omits some. Of 98,000 or so clones in the sample, about 74% were seen once. In germline, CDR1 is SGHRS, CDR2 YFSETQ. V lost 2 bases, J lost 5 bases, and 9 bases stayed unmatched. The CDR3 covers 16 residues. A note on this clone: Antigen unknown.

Healthy bone marrow donors formed the donor group. Study outcomes and limitations: Sequencing likely produced, as an artifact, a cluster of highly shared sequence variants.

The sequenced sample was PBMCs. The chain employs TRBV5-1 and TRBJ2-7; 11 bases map to TRBD1. The source of this sequence is a man between 60 and 75 years old in good health and CMV-seropositive. This CDR3 reads CASSLPRDRGTHEQYF. The CDR3 DNA sequence: TGCGCCAGCAGCTTACCCCGGGACAGGGGGACACACGAGCAGTACTTC.